These 20 T cell receptor beta chains were all obtained from the same sample, sequenced in a study of blood T cell repertoires in COVID-19. Repertoires were generated with immunoSEQ multiplex PCR, while TCRdb's copy carries only in-frame clones and drops some. In the table there are hundreds of thousands of clones, 65% to 90% of which are singletons. Sequencing was carried out using peripheral blood. The receptor set was obtained from a woman aged 65 to 85 with acute or convalescent COVID-19.

This clone appeared many times. The chain employs TRBV20-1 and TRBJ1-5; D not certain. V was clipped by 3 bases and J by 0 bases, with 9 bases between them. Germline V gives CDR1 DFQATT, CDR2 SNEGSKA (reference sequence). The CDR3 is made up of 14 amino acids. CDR3 amino acids: CSASGGYSNQPQHF. The DNA of the CDR3 is TGCAGTGCTAGTGGAGGGTATAGCAATCAGCCCCAGCATTTT.

The rearrangement joins TRBV5-1 to TRBJ1-1; 7 bases are shared with TRBD1. CDR3 size: 13 residues. In germline, CDR1 is SGHRS, CDR2 YFSETQ. J was trimmed by 7 bases and V by 1 base; bases with no gene match: 4. The CDR3 region is CASSLIGTDEAFF. DNA of the CDR3: TGCGCCAGCAGCTTGATCGGGACAGATGAAGCTTTCTTT.

The V and J genes are TRBV6-6 and TRBJ1-2; D unresolved. In germline, CDR1 is MNHNY, CDR2 SVGAGI (reference sequence). The CDR3 spans 12 residues. V dropped 6 bases and J dropped 4 bases, with 9 bases sitting between them. Written as DNA, the CDR3 is TGTGCCAGCAGAGCAGAGGCCTATGGCTACACCTTC. Amino acids: CASRAEAYGYTF.

The chain joins TRBV7-9 to TRBJ2-2, with TRBD2 identical over 7 bases. The CDR3 is 15 amino acids. The V gene's germline CDR1 is SEHNR and CDR2 FQNEAQ (reference sequence). With V trimmed by 4 bases and J by 6 bases, 8 bases remained unmatched. In DNA form, the CDR3 reads TGTGCCAGCAGCTCCCACCTGGGGGGGGCCGGGGAGCTGTTTTTT. Encoded protein: CASSSHLGGAGELFF. Full variable domain (rest looked up from reference TRBV7-9 and TRBJ2-2): DTGVSQNPRHKITKRGQNVTFRCDPISEHNRLYWYRQTLGQGPEFLTYFQNEAQLEKSRLLSDRFSAERPKGSFSTLEIQRTEQGDSAMYLCASSSHLGGAGELFFGEGSRLTVL.

The chain couples TRBV5-1 to TRBJ2-7, with D unresolved. Between the trimmed V and J ends, which lost 0 bases and 2 bases, there was a span of 6 bases. CDR1 and CDR2 from the germline V gene are SGHRS and YFSETQ. CDR3 length: 13 amino acids. The CDR3 protein is CASSLDPAYEQYF. In nucleotides, the CDR3 is TGCGCCAGCAGCTTGGATCCAGCCTACGAGCAGTACTTC.

J is TRBJ2-7 and V is TRBV6-2 or TRBV6-3; unclear D gene. The CDR3 contains 13 residues. Deletions cut 5 bases from V and 6 bases from J, with 14 bases between. CDR1 MNHEY and CDR2 SVGEGT come from the germline V gene. The CDR3 loop is CASSLFMGFEQYF. DNA of the CDR3: TGTGCCAGCAGTCTCTTCATGGGCTTCGAGCAGTACTTC.

This rearrangement joins TRBV29-1 to TRBJ2-2; TRBD1 aligns across 11 bases. In germline, CDR1 is SQVTM, CDR2 ANQGSEA. This CDR3 has 15 amino acids. The junction had 9 bases not matched to a gene; V was cut back by 6 bases and J by 6 bases. CDR3 DNA sequence: TGCAGCGTCCGGACAGGGGGCGCCATGGCCGGGGAGCTGTTTTTT. Protein sequence: CSVRTGGAMAGELFF.

The V and J genes are TRBV3-1 (or the pseudogene TRBV3-2) and TRBJ2-7, with 8 bases identical to TRBD2. V trimming: 0 bases; J trimming: 2 bases; junction bases outside the gene matches: 12. The germline CDR1 and CDR2 sequences are LGHDT and YNNKEL (reference sequence). The CDR3 runs to 18 residues. The CDR3 loop is CASSQEREGTGETYEQYF. The CDR3 region has the DNA TGTGCCAGCAGCCAAGAACGGGAGGGGACCGGAGAAACCTACGAGCAGTACTTC.

V is TRBV5-1 and J is TRBJ1-2; the D is unclear. Trimming removed 3 bases from V and 1 base from J, with 16 bases in between. CDR3 length: 16 amino acids. Germline values: CDR1 SGHRS, CDR2 YFSETQ. CDR3 region: CASSSRSNYYNYGYTF. CDR3 coding DNA: TGCGCCAGCAGCTCCCGATCCAACTATTATAACTATGGCTACACCTTC.

This clone was recorded a few times. The chain employs TRBV7-8 and TRBJ1-2, with a possible D match to TRBD1 (5 bases). This CDR3 spans 15 amino acids. The germline V gene encodes CDR1 SGHVS and CDR2 FQNEAQ. Trimming cost V 1 base and J 7 bases, with 16 bases left between them. The CDR3 region has the DNA TGTGCCAGCAGCTTAGACGTTAGGGGCGGTGGTGGCTACACCTTC. As protein: CASSLDVRGGGGYTF.

The V and J genes are TRBV7-9 and TRBJ1-2; D perhaps matches TRBD1 (6 bases). The CDR3 runs 16 residues. V lost 1 base to trimming and J lost 4 bases, with 16 bases between them. Germline V CDR1 and CDR2: SEHNR, FQNEAQ (reference sequence). The CDR3 region has the DNA TGTGCCAGCAGCTTAGGAGAAACAGGGCTAGTCTATGGCTACACCTTC. As protein: CASSLGETGLVYGYTF. The whole variable domain, filled in from reference TRBV7-9 and TRBJ1-2, reads DTGVSQNPRHKITKRGQNVTFRCDPISEHNRLYWYRQTLGQGPEFLTYFQNEAQLEKSRLLSDRFSAERPKGSFSTLEIQRTEQGDSAMYLCASSLGETGLVYGYTFGSGTRLTVV.

The rearrangement uses TRBV6-5 and TRBJ1-1, with D unresolved. The CDR3 totals 15 residues. The germline V and J ends were trimmed by 4 bases and 2 bases, with 14 bases remaining between them. Germline V gives CDR1 MNHEY, CDR2 SVGAGI. The CDR3 protein is CASSLLLSANTEAFF. DNA of the CDR3: TGTGCCAGCAGTTTGCTCTTAAGCGCAAACACTGAAGCTTTCTTT.

The gene calls are TRBV25-1 and TRBJ1-1, with a possible D match to TRBD1 (5 bases). The ends were cut back, 3 bases at V and 5 bases at J, with 16 bases in the middle. Looked up from germline, CDR1 is MGHDK and CDR2 is SYGVNS. The CDR3 extends over 15 amino acids. CDR3 bases: TGTGCCAGCAGTGAGGCAGGGTTCGCGGGGACTGAAGCTTTCTTT. Protein sequence: CASSEAGFAGTEAFF.

This chain connects TRBV7-8 to TRBJ1-2, with 7 bases that match TRBD1. Germline lookup yields CDR1 SGHVS and CDR2 FQNEAQ. J gave up 4 bases and V 2 bases, and 4 bases lay outside the gene matches. The CDR3 is made up of 14 amino acids. The CDR3 region has the DNA TGTGCCAGCAGCTTAACGGGACAGACCTATGGCTACACCTTC. This codes for CASSLTGQTYGYTF.

The chain joins TRBV7-8 to TRBJ1-5; the match to TRBD1 covers 9 bases. The V gene end was trimmed by 4 bases and the J gene end by 6 bases; junction bases not matched to a gene: 4. Germline V lookup: CDR1 SGHVS, CDR2 FQNEAQ. The CDR3 is 14 amino acids. The CDR3 sequence is CASSSDRGGQPQHF. The DNA of the CDR3 is TGTGCCAGCAGCTCGGACAGGGGTGGTCAGCCCCAGCATTTT.

The rearrangement links TRBV6-5 to TRBJ1-3; TRBD1 might be the D (6 bases). Germline V gene sequence: CDR1 MNHEY, CDR2 SVGAGI. There are 15 residues in the CDR3. Trimming took off 2 bases at V and 3 bases at J, with 11 bases between the two ends. The CDR3 nucleotides read TGTGCCAGCAGTTACGGTCAGGGGAATGGAAACACCATATATTTT. It is translated as CASSYGQGNGNTIYF.

V usage is TRBV19 and J usage is TRBJ1-2, with 7 bases lining up with TRBD1. V dropped 7 bases and J dropped 8; count of bases not matched to a gene: 10. This CDR3 spans 13 amino acids. Germline CDR1 is LNHDA and CDR2 is SQIVND (reference sequence). The CDR3 loop is CASTTRAGGGYTF. The CDR3 DNA sequence: TGTGCCAGTACCACGCGGGCAGGGGGAGGCTACACCTTC.

CDR3 in amino acids: CASNSRDTLNTEAFF. The CDR3 region has the DNA TGTGCCAGCAACTCTCGGGACACGTTGAACACTGAAGCTTTCTTT. This rearrangement joins TRBV5-6 to TRBJ1-1; tentatively, D is TRBD1 (6 bases). In germline, CDR1 is SGHDT, CDR2 YYEEEE. Trimming took 6 bases from V and 0 from J, leaving 15 bases between them. The length of the CDR3 is 15 residues. Filled out from reference TRBV5-6 and TRBJ1-1, the complete variable domain reads DAGVTQSPTHLIKTRGQQVTLRCSPKSGHDTVSWYQQALGQGPQFIFQYYEEEERQRGNFPDRFSGHQFPNYSSELNVNALLLGDSALYLCASNSRDTLNTEAFFGQGTRLTVV.

The rearrangement links TRBV27 to TRBJ2-1; 10 bases are a match to TRBD2. The CDR3 is 16 residues long. The ends lost 4 bases at V and 6 bases at J; junction bases unmatched: 9. Germline V gene sequence: CDR1 MNHEY, CDR2 SMNVEV (reference sequence). CDR3 DNA sequence: TGTGCCAGCAGTTCATGGCCGCCTAGCGGGGGCAATGAGCAGTTCTTC. Encoded protein: CASSSWPPSGGNEQFF.

The chain links TRBV3-1 (or the pseudogene TRBV3-2) to TRBJ1-5; weak D call: TRBD1 (5 bases). The CDR3 is 12 amino acids. Germline V gene sequence: CDR1 LGHDT, CDR2 YNNKEL (reference sequence). The ends were cut back, 5 bases at V and 5 bases at J, with 7 bases in the middle. For the CDR3, the DNA is TGTGCCAGCAGCTCCAGGGATCAGCCCCAGCATTTT. Translated, it gives CASSSRDQPQHF.